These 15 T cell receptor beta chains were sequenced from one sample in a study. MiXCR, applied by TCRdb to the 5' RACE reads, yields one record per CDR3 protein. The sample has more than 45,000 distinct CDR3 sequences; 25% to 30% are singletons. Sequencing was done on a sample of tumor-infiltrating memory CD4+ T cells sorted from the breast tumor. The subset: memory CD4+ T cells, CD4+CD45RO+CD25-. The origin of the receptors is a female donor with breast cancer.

CDR3: CASSVPQGSYTF. The CDR3, as DNA: TGTGCCAGCAGCGTACCACAGGGGAGCTACACCTTC. This chain uses TRBV9 with TRBJ1-2, with TRBD1 matching over 7 bases. Trimming cost V 1 base and J 9 bases; bases outside gene matches: 3. The germline V gene has CDR1 SGDLS and CDR2 YYNGEE. This CDR3 has 12 amino acids.

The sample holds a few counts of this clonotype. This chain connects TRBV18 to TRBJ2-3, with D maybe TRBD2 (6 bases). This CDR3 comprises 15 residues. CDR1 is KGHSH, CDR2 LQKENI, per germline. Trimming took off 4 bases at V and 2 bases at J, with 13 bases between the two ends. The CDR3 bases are TGTGCCAGCTCACTGGACTACCTGATCACAGATACGCAGTATTTT. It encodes CASSLDYLITDTQYF. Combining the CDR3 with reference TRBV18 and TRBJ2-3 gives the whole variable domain NAGVMQNPRHLVRRRGQEARLRCSPMKGHSHVYWYRQLPEEGLKFMVYLQKENIIDESGMPKERFSAEFPKEGPSILRIQQVVRGDSAAYFCASSLDYLITDTQYFGPGTRLTVL.

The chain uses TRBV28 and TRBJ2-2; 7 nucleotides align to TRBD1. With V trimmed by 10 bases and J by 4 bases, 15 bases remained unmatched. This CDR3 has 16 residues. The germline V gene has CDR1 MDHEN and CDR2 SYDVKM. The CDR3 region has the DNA TGTGCCACACAACGAGGGGGCGCCCGGGGCACCGGGGAGCTGTTTTTT. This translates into CATQRGGARGTGELFF.

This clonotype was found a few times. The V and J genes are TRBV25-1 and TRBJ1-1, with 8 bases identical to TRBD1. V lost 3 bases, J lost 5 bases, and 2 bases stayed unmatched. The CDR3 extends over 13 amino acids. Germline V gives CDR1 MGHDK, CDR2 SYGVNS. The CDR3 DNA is TGTGCCAGCAGTGAGCAGGGGGCGACTGAAGCTTTCTTT. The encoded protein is CASSEQGATEAFF. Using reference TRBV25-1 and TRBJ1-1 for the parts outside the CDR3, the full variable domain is EADIYQTPRYLVIGTGKKITLECSQTMGHDKMYWYQQDPGMELHLIHYSYGVNSTEKGDLSSESTVSRIRTEHFPLTLESARPSHTSQYLCASSEQGATEAFFGQGTRLTVV.

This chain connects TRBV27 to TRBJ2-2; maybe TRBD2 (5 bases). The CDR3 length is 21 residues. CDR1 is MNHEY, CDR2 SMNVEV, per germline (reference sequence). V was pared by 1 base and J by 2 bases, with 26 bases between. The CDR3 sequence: CASSLFPMRRTVPSNTGELFF. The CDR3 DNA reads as TGTGCCAGCAGTTTATTCCCTATGCGGCGGACTGTTCCCTCAAACACCGGGGAGCTGTTTTTT.

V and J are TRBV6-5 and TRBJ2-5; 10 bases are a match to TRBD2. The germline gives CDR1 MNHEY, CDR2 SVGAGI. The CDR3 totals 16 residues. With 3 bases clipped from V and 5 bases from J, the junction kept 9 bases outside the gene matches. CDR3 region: CASSYRGLAGVETQYF. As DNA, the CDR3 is TGTGCCAGCAGTTATCGTGGGCTAGCGGGAGTTGAGACCCAGTACTTC.

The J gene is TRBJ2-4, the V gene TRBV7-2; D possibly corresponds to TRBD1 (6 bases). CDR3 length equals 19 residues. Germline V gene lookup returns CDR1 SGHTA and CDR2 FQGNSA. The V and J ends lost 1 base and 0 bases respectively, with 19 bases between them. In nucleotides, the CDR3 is TGTGCCAGCAGCTTAGGACCGGGACAAAAAATCATAGCCAAAAACATTCAGTACTTC. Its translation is CASSLGPGQKIIAKNIQYF.

CDR3 DNA sequence: TGTGCCAGCAGTCCCGGGATCAGGGACACTGAAGCTTTCTTT. Translated: CASSPGIRDTEAFF. The chain is built from TRBV9 and TRBJ1-1, with D perhaps matching TRBD1 (5 bases). The V gene lost 5 bases and the J gene lost 3 bases, with 14 bases spanning the gap. The CDR3 consists of 14 residues. CDR1 and CDR2 from the germline V gene are SGDLS and YYNGEE. The variable domain in full, with the rest retrieved from reference TRBV9 and TRBJ1-1, is DSGVTQTPKHLITATGQRVTLRCSPRSGDLSVYWYQQSLDQGLQFLIQYYNGEERAKGNILERFSAQQFPDLHSELNLSSLELGDSALYFCASSPGIRDTEAFFGQGTRLTVV.

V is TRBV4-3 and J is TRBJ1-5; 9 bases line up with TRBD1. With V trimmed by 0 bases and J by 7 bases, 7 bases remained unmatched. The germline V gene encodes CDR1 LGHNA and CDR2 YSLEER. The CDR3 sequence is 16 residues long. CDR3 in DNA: TGCGCCAGCAGCCAAGACAATGGACAGGGGCAGCAGCCCCAGCATTTT. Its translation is CASSQDNGQGQQPQHF.

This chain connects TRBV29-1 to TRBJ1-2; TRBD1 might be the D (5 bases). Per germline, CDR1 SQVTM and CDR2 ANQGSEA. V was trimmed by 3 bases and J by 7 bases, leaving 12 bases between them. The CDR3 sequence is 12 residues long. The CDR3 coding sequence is TGCAGCGTTGACTGGGGCGAGGGTGGCTACACCTTC. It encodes CSVDWGEGGYTF.

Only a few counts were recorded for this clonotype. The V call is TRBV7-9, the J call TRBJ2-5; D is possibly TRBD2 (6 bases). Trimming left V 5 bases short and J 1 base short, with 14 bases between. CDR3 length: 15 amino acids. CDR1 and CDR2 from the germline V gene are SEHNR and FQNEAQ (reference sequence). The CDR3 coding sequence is TGTGCCAGCAGCGACCCCGGGGACTTCCAAGAGACCCAGTACTTC. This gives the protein CASSDPGDFQETQYF.

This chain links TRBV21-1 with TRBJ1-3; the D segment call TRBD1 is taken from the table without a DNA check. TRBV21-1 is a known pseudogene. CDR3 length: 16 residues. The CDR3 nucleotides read TGTGCCCGCAGCAAAGTCTCGGGGGCGAAAGGAAACACCATATATTTT. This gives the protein CARSKVSGAKGNTIYF.

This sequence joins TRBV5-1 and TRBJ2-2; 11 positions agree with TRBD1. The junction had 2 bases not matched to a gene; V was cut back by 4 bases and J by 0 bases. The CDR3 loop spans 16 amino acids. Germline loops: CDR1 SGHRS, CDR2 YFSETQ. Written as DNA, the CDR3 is TGCGCCAGCAGCCGGACAGGGGGCGCGAACACCGGGGAGCTGTTTTTT. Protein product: CASSRTGGANTGELFF.

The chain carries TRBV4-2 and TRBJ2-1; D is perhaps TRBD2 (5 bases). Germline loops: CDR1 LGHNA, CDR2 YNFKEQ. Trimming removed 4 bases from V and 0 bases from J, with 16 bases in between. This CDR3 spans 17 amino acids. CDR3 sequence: CASSPLLEGSSYNEQFF. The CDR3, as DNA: TGTGCCAGCAGCCCCCTACTAGAGGGAAGCTCCTACAATGAGCAGTTCTTC.

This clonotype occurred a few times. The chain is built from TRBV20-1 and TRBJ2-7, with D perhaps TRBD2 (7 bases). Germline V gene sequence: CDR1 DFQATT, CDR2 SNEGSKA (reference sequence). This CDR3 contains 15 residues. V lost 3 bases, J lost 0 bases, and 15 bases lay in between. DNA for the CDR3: TGCAGTGCTAGCCCCGGGGGGCTGAGCTCCTACGAGCAGTACTTC. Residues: CSASPGGLSSYEQYF.